This T cell receptor beta chain was sequenced for a study of graft-versus-host responses after intestinal transplantation. About the research overall: All recipients were given anti-thymocyte globulin induction, and tacrolimus and steroids were then administered for around three years.

The study, taken as a whole, reports: Clonal ratios of graft-versus-host to host-versus-graft in allografts were high for patients exhibiting graft-donor T cell macrochimerism. Detection of GvH clones occurred in recipient marrow, and some had their first appearance in ileum or blood.

The V gene's germline CDR1 is SGHNT and CDR2 YENEEA. CDR3 length equals 17 residues. The V and J ends lost 2 bases and 1 base respectively, with 14 bases between them. Plated together were around 200,000 CFSE-labeled responder cells and around 200,000 irradiated, violet-dye-labeled stimulator cells. Profiled with immunoSEQ multiplex PCR; TCRdb holds only in-frame clones, not every one. The repertoire holds 15,000 to 18,000 clones, around a third seen once, with roughly 3.7% in the top ten. The chain joins TRBV11-3 to TRBJ2-2, with D tentatively TRBD2 (5 bases). The TCR comes from a human patient who received an intestinal transplant. The specimen was alloreactive CD4+ T cells from a mixed lymphocyte reaction culture, collected before intestinal transplant. The subset is: CFSE-low proliferating T cells sorted from roughly six-day pre-transplant mixed lymphocyte reaction (GvH or HvG direction). The CDR3 region is CASSLTSGGLNTGELFF. DNA for the CDR3: TGTGCCAGCAGCTTAACCTCGGGTGGACTGAACACCGGGGAGCTGTTTTTT.